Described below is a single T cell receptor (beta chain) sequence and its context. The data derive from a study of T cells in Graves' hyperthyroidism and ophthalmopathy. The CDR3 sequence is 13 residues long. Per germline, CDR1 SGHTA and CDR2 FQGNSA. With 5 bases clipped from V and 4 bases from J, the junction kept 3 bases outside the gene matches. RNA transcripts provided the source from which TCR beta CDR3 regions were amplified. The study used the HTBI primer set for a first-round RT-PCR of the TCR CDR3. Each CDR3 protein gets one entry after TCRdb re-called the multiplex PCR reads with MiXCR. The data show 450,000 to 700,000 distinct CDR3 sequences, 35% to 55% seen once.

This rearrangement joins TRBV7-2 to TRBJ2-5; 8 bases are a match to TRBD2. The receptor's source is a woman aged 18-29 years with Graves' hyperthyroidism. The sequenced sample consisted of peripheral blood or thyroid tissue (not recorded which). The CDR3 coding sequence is TGTGCCAGCAGCCCGGGAGGGATAGAGACCCAGTACTTC. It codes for CASSPGGIETQYF. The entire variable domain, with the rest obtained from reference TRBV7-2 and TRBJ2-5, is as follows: GAGVSQSPSNKVTEKGKDVELRCDPISGHTALYWYRQSLGQGLEFLIYFQGNSAPDKSGLPSDRFSAERTGGSVSTLTIQRTQQEDSAVYLCASSPGGIETQYFGPGTRLLVL.